The clone carrying this T cell receptor beta chain was seen repeatedly, ten times or more. No antigen is known for it. RNA-based 3' RACE libraries used unique molecular identifiers. TCRdb analysed the 3' RACE reads with MiXCR anew, one entry per CDR3 protein. The table lists around 15,000 distinct CDR3 sequences, roughly 3.5% of them singletons. This sample was included in a study of HIV-infected children after antiretroviral therapy interruption. Looking at the study overall: Children were on planned treatment interruption or continuous treatment. Study outcomes and limitations: Naive CD4+ Gini coefficient rose by interruption end, suggesting clonal expansion.

Germline assignment: CDR1 SNHLY and CDR2 FYNNEI. This CDR3 comprises 13 residues. V was clipped by 10 bases and J by 2 bases, with 14 bases between them. Treatment: PENTA 11 planned treatment interruption arm or continuous ART arm. Participants had taken at least three-drug ART for at least 24 weeks. The receptor comes from a child between 2 and 17 years old with HIV. The rearrangement links TRBV2 to TRBJ1-1; D remains unclear. Sequencing used CD45RA+ CD4+ T cells from PBMCs, obtained from a donor given antiretroviral therapy, either interrupted or continuous. Subset specified: naive CD4+ CD45RA+ CD45RO- T cells. The chain's CDR3 is CATSGVRNTEAFF. CDR3 nucleotides: TGTGCCACAAGTGGGGTCCGAAACACTGAAGCTTTCTTT.